A selection of T cell receptor beta chains follows, all from one sample in a study of radiotherapy plus CTLA-4 blockade in lung cancer. Repertoires were generated with immunoSEQ multiplex PCR, while TCRdb's copy carries only in-frame clones and drops some. This sample has tens of thousands of clones, with less than 85% found just once. The specimen was peripheral blood, collected from a patient treated with radiotherapy plus ipilimumab. Receptors were obtained from a human donor with non-small cell lung cancer who had a complete response to radiotherapy plus ipilimumab. The CDR3 runs from the conserved cysteine through the conserved F or W. Each record gives: V gene, J gene, D gene, clone size, CDR3 protein. The D gene is left open where the match is weak. Clone size is given for some rows only: seen once, a few or many times, or a class if the clone is expanded.

V: TRBV7-8; J: TRBJ1-1; D: NA; size: NA; CDR3: CASSLSFYGSEAFF
V: TRBV19; J: TRBJ1-5; D: TRBD1; size: NA; CDR3: CASIGSGGQPQHF
V: TRBV30; J: TRBJ1-5; D: NA; size: NA; CDR3: CAWSLGLSNQPQHF
V: TRBV30; J: TRBJ1-1; D: TRBD1; size: NA; CDR3: CAWSEDRATEAFF
V: TRBV5-6; J: TRBJ2-5; D: NA; size: few; CDR3: CASSLKLTGPQETQYF
V: TRBV6-1; J: TRBJ1-3; D: TRBD1; size: few; CDR3: CASRPRGRSGNTIYF
V: TRBV6-1; J: TRBJ1-5; D: TRBD1; size: NA; CDR3: CASSSDRDQPQHF
V: TRBV27; J: TRBJ2-7; D: TRBD1; size: NA; CDR3: CASSHRDRGYEQYF
V: TRBV28; J: TRBJ1-5; D: NA; size: NA; CDR3: CASTILEQPQHF
V: TRBV27; J: TRBJ2-1; D: TRBD2; size: NA; CDR3: CASSFVGGPNYNEQFF
V: TRBV19; J: TRBJ2-1; D: NA; size: once; CDR3: CASSIGVPSSYNEQFF
V: TRBV30; J: TRBJ1-1; D: NA; size: once; CDR3: CAWHNRDRTEAFF
V: TRBV7-9; J: TRBJ1-2; D: TRBD1; size: NA; CDR3: CASSTTGVSGYTF
V: TRBV4-3; J: TRBJ1-3; D: NA; size: many; CDR3: CASSQSARGSGNTIYF
V: TRBV6-6; J: TRBJ1-6; D: NA; size: NA; CDR3: CASSYKWDTFSLHF
V: TRBV28; J: TRBJ1-2; D: NA; size: NA; CDR3: CASRKDKIYGYTF
V: TRBV11-2; J: TRBJ1-2; D: TRBD1; size: NA; CDR3: CASSDRGGYGYTF
V: TRBV6-6; J: TRBJ2-2; D: NA; size: NA; CDR3: CASSYGQPNTGELFF
V: TRBV18; J: TRBJ2-7; D: NA; size: NA; CDR3: CASSARLGEQYF
V: TRBV19; J: TRBJ2-6; D: TRBD1; size: NA; CDR3: CASRMDRGLSGANVLTF
V: TRBV6-1; J: TRBJ2-3; D: NA; size: NA; CDR3: CASSESAVVTDTQYF
V: TRBV7-2; J: TRBJ1-5; D: TRBD1; size: NA; CDR3: CASSLQGDQPQHF
V: TRBV5-6; J: TRBJ2-5; D: NA; size: NA; CDR3: CASSLTLSTRETQYF
V: TRBV7-6; J: TRBJ2-3; D: NA; size: NA; CDR3: CASSVGIGGSTFTDTQYF
V: TRBV30; J: TRBJ2-6; D: NA; size: NA; CDR3: CAFSGISGANVLTF
V: TRBV2; J: TRBJ1-2; D: NA; size: NA; CDR3: CASRADSVVMSYTF
V: TRBV7-8; J: TRBJ2-7; D: NA; size: few; CDR3: CASRRGLSAYEQYF
V: TRBV6-5; J: TRBJ2-5; D: NA; size: NA; CDR3: CASSYGGARETQYF
V: TRBV4-1; J: TRBJ2-4; D: NA; size: NA; CDR3: CASSQVLLAKNIQYF
V: TRBV6-4; J: TRBJ2-3; D: NA; size: few; CDR3: CASSAGDDTDTQYF
V: TRBV7-2; J: TRBJ2-1; D: TRBD1; size: NA; CDR3: CASSLEPRRGRPPYNEQFF
V: TRBV9; J: TRBJ2-1; D: TRBD2; size: NA; CDR3: CASSVGGGTSGNEQFF
V: TRBV19; J: TRBJ2-1; D: TRBD1; size: NA; CDR3: CASSPMGTGHNEQFF
V: TRBV28; J: TRBJ1-3; D: TRBD1; size: few; CDR3: CASSSGGSGNTIYF
V: TRBV2; J: TRBJ1-4; D: TRBD1; size: NA; CDR3: CASTRTGGGGEKLFF
V: TRBV9; J: TRBJ2-1; D: TRBD2; size: once; CDR3: CASSVVSGGANEQFF
V: TRBV27; J: TRBJ2-1; D: NA; size: once; CDR3: CASSNRAGAYNEQFF
V: TRBV18; J: NA; D: TRBD2; size: NA; CDR3: CASSDVTRGGSYEQYF
V: TRBV7-9; J: TRBJ2-2; D: TRBD1; size: once; CDR3: CASSFGDRGRWTNTGELFF